These 13 T cell receptor beta chains came from one sample sequenced in a study of T cells after yellow fever vaccination. One entry per CDR3 protein results from TCRdb running MiXCR on the 5' RACE reads. The data contain tens of thousands of distinct CDR3 sequences, over 3.5% of them singletons. The sample here was PBMCs, either bulk or a sorted T-cell subset (CD4+, CD8+, memory, or dextramer-sorted; not recorded which), taken on the day of the yellow fever booster vaccination. The receptors derive from a man aged 18-30 years who received the YFV17D yellow fever vaccine.

This clonotype was observed many times. The gene calls are TRBV5-5 and TRBJ1-2, with a possible D match to TRBD1 (5 bases). CDR1 and CDR2 (germline): SGHKS, YYEKEE (reference sequence). V lost 4 bases and J lost 5, with 21 bases in between. The CDR3 totals 16 residues. This CDR3 reads CASSSGGGGEGYGYTF. CDR3 DNA sequence: TGTGCCAGCAGCAGTGGCGGCGGAGGGGAGGGATATGGCTACACCTTC.

This clonotype was counted ten times or more. The V gene is TRBV6-5, the J gene TRBJ2-6; TRBD1 aligns across 7 bases. The CDR3 runs 15 residues. V dropped 7 bases and J dropped 3; count of bases not matched to a gene: 6. Per the germline V gene, CDR1 is MNHEY and CDR2 is SVGAGI. The CDR3 loop reads CASTRQGFGANVLTF. The CDR3, as DNA: TGTGCCAGCACCAGACAGGGTTTTGGGGCCAACGTCCTGACTTTC.

The rearrangement joins TRBV20-1 to TRBJ2-7, with TRBD1 matching 8 bases. V lost 1 base to trimming and J lost 6 bases; unmatched junction nucleotides: 5. Germline V gene lookup returns CDR1 DFQATT and CDR2 SNEGSKA (reference sequence). The CDR3 runs 13 residues. The CDR3 DNA reads as TGCAGTGCTAGAGTTACAGGGGGAGGCGAGCAGTACTTC. It is translated as CSARVTGGGEQYF.

The rearrangement uses TRBV9 and TRBJ2-1; no firm D call. The germline gives CDR1 SGDLS, CDR2 YYNGEE. The CDR3 has 15 residues. Between the trimmed V and J ends, which lost 0 bases and 0 bases, there was a span of 7 bases. The CDR3 sequence: CASSVGASSYNEQFF. The DNA for the CDR3 is TGTGCCAGCAGCGTAGGGGCGAGCTCCTACAATGAGCAGTTCTTC.

This clonotype was seen many times. This chain links TRBV5-1 with TRBJ2-2; D remains unclear. The CDR3 spans 15 residues. The germline gives CDR1 SGHRS, CDR2 YFSETQ. V was clipped by 3 bases and J by 3 bases, with 12 bases between them. The CDR3 reads CASSSGTLDTGELFF. Here the CDR3 DNA reads TGCGCCAGCAGCTCTGGTACATTGGACACCGGGGAGCTGTTTTTT. Combining the CDR3 with reference TRBV5-1 and TRBJ2-2 gives the whole variable domain KAGVTQTPRYLIKTRGQQVTLSCSPISGHRSVSWYQQTPGQGLQFLFEYFSETQRNKGNFPGRFSGRQFSNSRSEMNVSTLELGDSALYLCASSSGTLDTGELFFGEGSRLTVL.

The V gene is TRBV7-9, the J gene TRBJ1-3; the D is unclear. This CDR3 is 13 amino acids long. Deletions cut 4 bases from V and 8 bases from J, with 12 bases between. Germline V CDR1 and CDR2: SEHNR, FQNEAQ (reference sequence). CDR3 region: CASSSKTQDTIYF. The DNA for the CDR3 is TGTGCCAGCAGCTCCAAAACCCAAGACACCATATATTTT.

This clonotype was seen a single time. The V and J genes are TRBV7-9 and TRBJ2-3; TRBD1 matches at 9 bases. In germline, CDR1 is SEHNR, CDR2 FQNEAQ (reference sequence). This CDR3 has 15 residues. Germline trimming cut 4 bases from V and 2 bases from J; bases unmatched to any gene: 4. CDR3 amino acids: CASSSTGGNTDTQYF. CDR3 nucleotide sequence: TGTGCCAGCAGCTCCACAGGGGGCAACACAGATACGCAGTATTTT.

This clonotype was recorded at least ten times. This chain links TRBV20-1 with TRBJ2-5; a weak D match, TRBD2 (7 bases). The V gene's germline CDR1 is DFQATT and CDR2 SNEGSKA (reference sequence). CDR3 length: 13 amino acids. V lost 6 bases and J lost 5, with 16 bases in between. The CDR3 DNA is TGCAGTGCGTTGGGGGGGCCGGGGGAGACCCAGTACTTC. Translation: CSALGGPGETQYF.

In its sample, this clonotype was seen many times. V and J are TRBV7-2 and TRBJ2-1; no clear D. V was pared by 1 base and J by 7 bases, with 8 bases between. Germline-derived CDR1 and CDR2 are SGHTA and FQGNSA. The CDR3 sequence is 13 residues long. Here the CDR3 DNA reads TGTGCCAGCAGCTTAGGACCCGAAAATGAGCAGTTCTTC. Its protein is CASSLGPENEQFF. The full variable domain, its missing parts supplied by reference TRBV7-2 and TRBJ2-1, is GAGVSQSPSNKVTEKGKDVELRCDPISGHTALYWYRQSLGQGLEFLIYFQGNSAPDKSGLPSDRFSAERTGGSVSTLTIQRTQQEDSAVYLCASSLGPENEQFFGPGTRLTVL.

The chain recombines TRBV7-6 with TRBJ1-2; D unclear. This CDR3 has 14 amino acids. Germline CDR1 reads SGHVS; CDR2 reads FNYEAQ. The V gene lost 5 bases and the J gene lost 4 bases, with 14 bases spanning the gap. The CDR3 loop is CASSLMKDIYGYTF. Written as DNA, the CDR3 is TGTGCCAGCAGCCTTATGAAAGATATCTATGGCTACACCTTC.

In this sample, this clonotype turned up many times. The chain is built from TRBV7-2 and TRBJ2-1, with 11 positions matching TRBD1. CDR1 is SGHTA, CDR2 FQGNSA, per germline. Trimming removed 7 bases from V and 7 bases from J; junction bases left unmatched: 6. The CDR3 runs 14 residues. The CDR3 region has the DNA TGTGCCAGCAAAGGACAGGGGGCGCTTAATGAGCAGTTCTTC. This translates into CASKGQGALNEQFF. The complete variable domain, with remaining parts taken from reference TRBV7-2 and TRBJ2-1, reads GAGVSQSPSNKVTEKGKDVELRCDPISGHTALYWYRQSLGQGLEFLIYFQGNSAPDKSGLPSDRFSAERTGGSVSTLTIQRTQQEDSAVYLCASKGQGALNEQFFGPGTRLTVL.

This clonotype has at least ten counts. The V call is TRBV20-1, the J call TRBJ2-2, with 10 bases lining up with TRBD1. The germline V gene encodes CDR1 DFQATT and CDR2 SNEGSKA (reference sequence). The CDR3 contains 13 residues. J was trimmed by 4 bases and V by 5 bases; bases with no gene match: 1. The CDR3 sequence is CSAWDRGTGELFF. CDR3 coding DNA: TGCAGTGCTTGGGACAGGGGCACCGGGGAGCTGTTTTTT.

This chain links TRBV7-2 with TRBJ1-2; maybe TRBD1 (5 bases). The CDR3 has 12 amino acids. Germline CDR1 is SGHTA and CDR2 is FQGNSA. With 3 bases removed from V and 7 bases from J, the gap between germline ends came to 9 bases. Here the CDR3 reads CASSFWGGGYTF. The CDR3 DNA follows: TGTGCCAGCAGCTTTTGGGGCGGTGGCTACACCTTC.